This T cell receptor beta chain was identified during a study of monozygotic twins with inflammatory bowel disease. With the 5' RACE reads reprocessed, TCRdb shows one record per CDR3 protein and no DNA. The listing contains roughly 330,000 distinct CDR3 sequences. Germline V gene data show CDR1 as DFQATT and CDR2 as SNEGSKA (reference sequence). This CDR3 contains 17 residues. Sequences were obtained from blood. This sequence was found in a human donor with ulcerative colitis or Crohn's disease, or a healthy co-twin of an affected twin (not recorded which). The chain links TRBV20-1 to TRBJ1-6; the TCRdb D gene call, TRBD1, has no DNA to confirm it. The CDR3 spells CSASGQSRSSYNSPLHF.